This entry lists 32 T cell receptor beta chains sequenced from one sample in a study of blood T cell repertoires in COVID-19 (dated by TCRdb to the early 2020s). Libraries were prepared through the immunoSEQ multiplex PCR assay. TCRdb retrieved this table from immuneACCESS and kept in-frame rearrangements only. Not all clones are present; in checked studies, unresolved V genes account for under half, and no reason is known for the remainder. The sample data list 410,000 or so clones, and around 89% of these were observed just once. The ten largest clones represent about 1.6% of the sample. The sample comprised peripheral blood. The receptors stem from a woman in her forties with COVID-19, enrolled during active disease.

This rearrangement joins TRBV4-3 to TRBJ2-3, with D possibly matching TRBD2 (5 bases). Trimming removed 2 bases from V and 1 base from J, with 10 bases in between. Germline V gene data show CDR1 as LGHNA and CDR2 as YSLEER. The length of the CDR3 is 15 residues. DNA for the CDR3: TGCGCCAGCAGCCAAAGCGGTAAGGGCACAGATACGCAGTATTTT. This gives the protein CASSQSGKGTDTQYF.

DNA of the CDR3: TGTGCCAGCAGTCCCACCGGGATCTACACCGGGGAGCTGTTTTTT. This gives the protein CASSPTGIYTGELFF. The V and J genes are TRBV27 and TRBJ2-2; D is possibly TRBD2 (5 bases). There are 15 residues in the CDR3. CDR1 MNHEY and CDR2 SMNVEV come from the germline V gene (reference sequence). The V end lost 5 bases, the J end lost 3 bases, and 13 bases lay between the germline ends.

This sequence joins TRBV30 and TRBJ1-2, with D maybe TRBD1 (6 bases). From germline, CDR1 is GTSNPN and CDR2 SVGIG (reference sequence). The CDR3 spans 13 residues. With 3 bases removed from V and 2 bases from J, the gap between germline ends came to 10 bases. Written as DNA, the CDR3 is TGTGCCTGGAGCGGAGGACAGAACTATGGCTACACCTTC. Encoded protein: CAWSGGQNYGYTF.

The genes are TRBV27 and TRBJ2-3, with TRBD1 matching 7 bases. CDR1 MNHEY and CDR2 SMNVEV come from the germline V gene (reference sequence). The CDR3 runs to 15 residues. The trim removed 4 bases at V and 0 bases at J, leaving 4 bases unmatched. CDR3 region: CASSSGTASTDTQYF. The CDR3, as DNA: TGTGCCAGCAGTTCCGGGACAGCCAGCACAGATACGCAGTATTTT.

The chain couples TRBV4-1 to TRBJ1-5; D might be TRBD1 (6 bases). The germline gives CDR1 MGHRA, CDR2 YSYEKL. The V end lost 0 bases, the J end lost 6 bases, and 21 bases lay between the germline ends. The CDR3 totals 18 residues. CDR3 DNA sequence: TGCGCCAGCAGCCAAGATGGAACAGGGTGGAATCGCGGTCAGCCCCAGCATTTT. It specifies CASSQDGTGWNRGQPQHF.

The V gene is TRBV18, the J gene TRBJ1-1; D ambiguous. There are 14 residues in the CDR3. Germline-derived CDR1 and CDR2 are KGHSH and LQKENI. Trimming removed 3 bases from V and 3 bases from J, with 11 bases in between. This CDR3 reads CASSPSRVYTEAFF. The CDR3 DNA sequence: TGTGCCAGCTCACCCTCTCGGGTTTACACTGAAGCTTTCTTT.

This chain connects TRBV19 to TRBJ2-1; D unresolved. CDR1 LNHDA and CDR2 SQIVND come from the germline V gene (reference sequence). V was shortened by 6 bases and J by 4 bases, with 13 bases between the two germline ends. The CDR3 is 14 residues long. CDR3 amino acids: CASRVLGPYNEQFF. CDR3 DNA: TGTGCCAGTAGAGTTCTGGGCCCTTACAATGAGCAGTTCTTC.

The V gene is TRBV2, the J gene TRBJ1-2; weak D call: TRBD1 (6 bases). Germline CDR1 SNHLY, CDR2 FYNNEI. V gave up 4 bases and J gave up 0 bases, with 12 bases separating them. The CDR3 runs to 15 residues. The CDR3 here is CASSGDRKANYGYTF. The CDR3 DNA follows: TGTGCCAGCAGTGGTGACAGGAAGGCTAACTATGGCTACACCTTC.

The rearrangement joins TRBV15 to TRBJ2-5; D may be TRBD2 (5 bases). The length of the CDR3 is 15 residues. Trimming left V 0 bases short and J 1 base short, with 9 bases between. Looked up from germline, CDR1 is LNHNV and CDR2 is YYDKDF (reference sequence). The CDR3 loop reads CATSRDVGVQETQYF. DNA for the CDR3: TGTGCCACCAGCAGAGATGTCGGGGTCCAAGAGACCCAGTACTTC.

This sequence joins TRBV2 and TRBJ2-3, with TRBD2 identical over 10 bases. This CDR3 has 14 residues. CDR1 and CDR2 (germline): SNHLY, FYNNEI. V was clipped by 7 bases and J by 5 bases; unmatched bases: 6. CDR3 region: CASIMGLAIDTQYF. CDR3 sequence (DNA): TGTGCCAGCATCATGGGACTAGCGATAGATACGCAGTATTTT.

The CDR3 DNA reads as TGTGCCAGCAGCTTAGCGGGAGGGAGATATGGCTACACCTTC. Its translation is CASSLAGGRYGYTF. This chain uses TRBV7-9 with TRBJ1-2; D is uncertain. CDR1 SEHNR and CDR2 FQNEAQ come from the germline V gene (reference sequence). This CDR3 contains 14 residues. The germline V and J ends were trimmed by 0 bases and 5 bases, with 10 bases remaining between them.

This sequence joins TRBV30 and TRBJ1-4; D gene uncertain. The V gene lost 3 bases and the J gene lost 4 bases, with 6 bases spanning the gap. This CDR3 has 12 residues. Germline V gene data show CDR1 as GTSNPN and CDR2 as SVGIG (reference sequence). The CDR3 here is CAWRNLNEKLFF. CDR3 sequence (DNA): TGTGCCTGGAGAAATCTTAATGAAAAACTGTTTTTT.

The gene calls are TRBV5-1 and TRBJ1-1; D gene ambiguous. The CDR3 extends over 12 amino acids. V was trimmed by 7 bases and J by 5 bases, leaving 12 bases between them. Germline values: CDR1 SGHRS, CDR2 YFSETQ. The CDR3 here is CASGGLRTEAFF. The CDR3, as DNA: TGCGCCAGCGGAGGACTTAGGACTGAAGCTTTCTTT.

V usage is TRBV4-2 and J usage is TRBJ1-4; a possible D gene is TRBD1 (5 bases). The CDR3 is 16 amino acids. Germline lookup yields CDR1 LGHNA and CDR2 YNFKEQ. Deletions cut 3 bases from V and 5 bases from J, with 16 bases between. CDR3 in amino acids: CASSQEARQGNEKLFF. In DNA, the CDR3 is TGTGCCAGCAGCCAGGAAGCACGCCAGGGAAATGAAAAACTGTTTTTT.

The chain recombines TRBV13 with TRBJ2-3; no clear D gene. This CDR3 is built from 12 residues. Deletions cut 7 bases from V and 0 bases from J, with 5 bases between. CDR1 and CDR2 (germline): PRHDT, FYEKMQ (reference sequence). CDR3 protein: CASTLSTDTQYF. The CDR3 region has the DNA TGTGCCAGCACGTTGAGCACAGATACGCAGTATTTT. The full variable domain, its missing parts supplied by reference TRBV13 and TRBJ2-3, is AAGVIQSPRHLIKEKRETATLKCYPIPRHDTVYWYQQGPGQDPQFLISFYEKMQSDKGSIPDRFSAQQFSDYHSELNMSSLELGDSALYFCASTLSTDTQYFGPGTRLTVL.

V is TRBV10-3 and J is TRBJ1-5; 8 bases are a match to TRBD1. Unmatched junction bases numbered 16, after V lost 10 bases and J lost 8 bases. The CDR3 covers 15 residues. CDR1 is ENHRY, CDR2 SYGVKD, per germline. The CDR3 here is CATKRGQEKREPQHF. The CDR3, as DNA: TGTGCCACAAAACGGGGACAGGAGAAGAGGGAGCCCCAGCATTTT.

The V and J genes are TRBV5-5 and TRBJ2-7, with TRBD1 as a possible D gene (6 bases). The CDR3 consists of 13 residues. Germline V CDR1 and CDR2: SGHKS, YYEKEE (reference sequence). Trimming removed 4 bases from V and 4 bases from J, with 12 bases in between. The CDR3 DNA reads TGTGCCAGCAGCCCTGGGACACAATACGAGCAGTACTTC. This sequence encodes CASSPGTQYEQYF. Looking up the rest from reference TRBV5-5 and TRBJ2-7 gives the full variable domain: DAGVTQSPTHLIKTRGQQVTLRCSPISGHKSVSWYQQVLGQGPQFIFQYYEKEERGRGNFPDRFSARQFPNYSSELNVNALLLGDSALYLCASSPGTQYEQYFGPGTRLTVT.

V and J are TRBV5-1 and TRBJ1-2, with a weak D call TRBD1 (6 bases). The CDR3 is 14 residues long. Germline V gene lookup returns CDR1 SGHRS and CDR2 YFSETQ. The ends were cut back, 2 bases at V and 2 bases at J, with 10 bases in the middle. In DNA, the CDR3 is TGCGCCAGCAGCTTACGGACAGAAAACTATGGCTACACCTTC. It is translated as CASSLRTENYGYTF.

The chain has TRBV2 and TRBJ1-4; D uncertain. Looked up from germline, CDR1 is SNHLY and CDR2 is FYNNEI. Deletions cut 5 bases from V and 7 bases from J, with 11 bases between. This CDR3 has 13 residues. CDR3 sequence reads: CASSRGLGEKLFF. The CDR3 DNA sequence: TGTGCCAGCAGTCGGGGATTGGGTGAAAAACTGTTTTTT.

This chain joins TRBV19 and TRBJ2-1, with 13 bases fitting TRBD2. The germline gives CDR1 LNHDA, CDR2 SQIVND (reference sequence). V lost 5 bases and J lost 7; bases outside the gene matches: 8. The CDR3 is made up of 16 amino acids. CDR3 bases: TGTGCCAGTAGTTCCTGGACTAGCGGGAGAGATAATGAGCAGTTCTTC. The encoded protein is CASSSWTSGRDNEQFF.

The chain combines TRBV5-1 with TRBJ2-3, with a tentative D call TRBD2 (6 bases). Germline loops: CDR1 SGHRS, CDR2 YFSETQ. CDR3 length equals 14 residues. Trimming stripped 2 bases from V and 2 bases from J, with 9 bases between. The CDR3 DNA reads as TGCGCCAGCAGCTTACGGGGACTCACAGATACGCAGTATTTT. Its protein is CASSLRGLTDTQYF.

As to this clone: The same CDR3 arises from other DNA sequences in this sample as well. The rearrangement uses TRBV19 and TRBJ1-5; 9 bases fit TRBD1. V lost 4 bases and J lost 6; bases outside the gene matches: 7. The germline gives CDR1 LNHDA, CDR2 SQIVND (reference sequence). The CDR3 has 15 residues. CDR3 sequence reads: CASSTTGGGGQPQHF. Here the CDR3 DNA reads TGTGCCAGTAGTACTACAGGGGGCGGAGGTCAGCCCCAGCATTTT.

This rearrangement joins TRBV19 to TRBJ2-7; 10 bases agree with TRBD2. The CDR3 covers 15 residues. From germline, CDR1 is LNHDA and CDR2 SQIVND (reference sequence). The J segment lost 1 base and the V segment lost 1 base, leaving 1 base of the junction unmatched. DNA of the CDR3: TGTGCCAGTAGTATAGGACTAGCGGGTTCCTACGAGCAGTACTTC. It is translated as CASSIGLAGSYEQYF. Supplemented by reference TRBV19 and TRBJ2-7, the full variable domain reads DGGITQSPKYLFRKEGQNVTLSCEQNLNHDAMYWYRQDPGQGLRLIYYSQIVNDFQKGDIAEGYSVSREKKESFPLTVTSAQKNPTAFYLCASSIGLAGSYEQYFGPGTRLTVT.

This chain uses TRBV5-1 with TRBJ2-1; TRBD1 aligns across 7 bases. This CDR3 is built from 13 residues. Germline CDR1 SGHRS, CDR2 YFSETQ. The ends lost 4 bases at V and 10 bases at J; junction bases unmatched: 8. The CDR3 sequence is CASSPGQAWEQFF. As DNA, the CDR3 is TGCGCCAGCAGCCCCGGACAGGCATGGGAGCAGTTCTTC.

The CDR3 bases are TGCGCCAGCAGCCCTTGGGCTAGCACAGATACGCAGTATTTT. It specifies CASSPWASTDTQYF. The rearrangement links TRBV5-1 to TRBJ2-3; D remains ambiguous. The CDR3 totals 14 residues. Per the germline V gene, CDR1 is SGHRS and CDR2 is YFSETQ. The ends were cut back, 4 bases at V and 0 bases at J, with 9 bases in the middle. Drawing the rest from reference TRBV5-1 and TRBJ2-3, the complete variable domain is KAGVTQTPRYLIKTRGQQVTLSCSPISGHRSVSWYQQTPGQGLQFLFEYFSETQRNKGNFPGRFSGRQFSNSRSEMNVSTLELGDSALYLCASSPWASTDTQYFGPGTRLTVL.

The chain combines TRBV7-2 with TRBJ2-3; 9 nucleotides line up with TRBD1. The germline V gene encodes CDR1 SGHTA and CDR2 FQGNSA. The CDR3 spans 12 residues. CDR3 in amino acids: CTQGASTDTQYF. CDR3 coding DNA: TGTACACAGGGGGCTAGCACAGATACGCAGTATTTT.

V and J are TRBV5-1 and TRBJ2-3; 7 bases are shared with TRBD1. The germline CDR1 and CDR2 sequences are SGHRS and YFSETQ. J was trimmed by 2 bases and V by 4 bases; bases with no gene match: 7. The CDR3 extends over 15 amino acids. In nucleotides, the CDR3 is TGCGCCAGCAGCCTTGGGACAGCGGCCACAGATACGCAGTATTTT. Its protein product is CASSLGTAATDTQYF.

The chain carries TRBV7-2 and TRBJ2-2; 7 positions agree with TRBD2. Per the germline V gene, CDR1 is SGHTA and CDR2 is FQGNSA. The junction had 15 bases not matched to a gene; V was cut back by 2 bases and J by 3 bases. CDR3 size: 19 residues. The CDR3 is CASSLHWGRGGKDTGELFF. CDR3 DNA: TGTGCCAGCAGCTTACACTGGGGAAGGGGAGGGAAGGACACCGGGGAGCTGTTTTTT.

The genes are TRBV15 and TRBJ1-5, with D hard to call. The CDR3 is 14 amino acids. Trimming pared 5 bases from V and 1 base from J, leaving 9 bases between. Germline V gene lookup returns CDR1 LNHNV and CDR2 YYDKDF (reference sequence). The CDR3 is CATSRSQSNQPQHF. As DNA, the CDR3 is TGTGCCACCAGCCGAAGCCAAAGCAATCAGCCCCAGCATTTT. Full variable domain (outside the CDR3, taken from reference TRBV15 and TRBJ1-5): DAMVIQNPRYQVTQFGKPVTLSCSQTLNHNVMYWYQQKSSQAPKLLFHYYDKDFNNEADTPDNFQSRRPNTSFCFLDIRSPGLGDTAMYLCATSRSQSNQPQHFGDGTRLSIL.

This clone came up once. The V call is TRBV6-8, the J call TRBJ2-7, with D possibly matching TRBD1 (6 bases). In germline, CDR1 is MNHGY, CDR2 SAAAGT. The germline V and J ends were trimmed by 4 bases and 2 bases, with 12 bases remaining between them. This CDR3 region has 14 residues. CDR3 in DNA: TGTGCCAGCAGTTCAGTGACAGGAGCCTACGAGCAGTACTTC. Protein product: CASSSVTGAYEQYF.

The V and J genes are TRBV3-1 (or the pseudogene TRBV3-2) and TRBJ2-1, with TRBD2 matching 7 bases. Germline CDR1 reads LGHDT; CDR2 reads YNNKEL (reference sequence). The trim removed 3 bases at V and 7 bases at J, leaving 9 bases unmatched. The CDR3 runs 15 residues. CDR3: CASSHAKRGANEQFF. The CDR3, as DNA: TGTGCCAGCAGCCATGCTAAGCGGGGAGCTAATGAGCAGTTCTTC.

This clone has just a few counts. This chain connects TRBV10-3 to TRBJ2-7; 7 bases are a match to TRBD1. Germline assignment: CDR1 ENHRY and CDR2 SYGVKD. V lost 5 bases and J lost 0; bases outside the gene matches: 10. The CDR3 loop spans 16 amino acids. CDR3 residues: CAISLSQGSVSYEQYF. CDR3 in DNA: TGTGCCATCAGTCTTTCACAGGGGTCGGTCTCCTACGAGCAGTACTTC.